This T cell receptor beta chain stems from a study of identical twins listed by TCRdb under 2016. At the level of the whole study: To test whether fetal clonotypes persist, this study deep-sequenced TCR alpha and beta repertoires from monozygotic twins, from unrelated adults of various ages, and from cord blood. To rule out contamination, the twin experiments were replicated at different times with different library preparation protocols.

Findings and caveats that apply to the study as a whole: Zero-insertion analyses could be partly confounded by invariant T cells such as MAIT and iNKT, though diverse VJ usage argued against such confounding for most clonotypes. Conclusions relied on cross-sectional statistical analysis, since the same donors could not be followed over many years. Abundant cord blood beta clonotypes carried fewer insertions; young adult naive repertoires showed a weaker similar trend, while memory repertoires showed none. In monozygotic twins, recombination models systematically underestimated out-of-frame TCR alpha sharing, but the models matched the sharing seen between unrelated individuals. In beta out-of-frame sequences, excess twin sharing was weaker, because having fewer shared sequences lowered the signal-to-noise ratio. Compared with coincidental sharing between unrelated individuals, an excess of low generation-probability sequences was observed among out-of-frame TCR alpha sequences shared between twins.

The library was obtained by 5' RACE. TCRdb shows the sequencer as Illumina HiSeq 2000. Template switching introduced a universal primer binding site; the final cDNA contained a unique molecular identifier, enabling accurate counting of TCR cDNA molecules. First-strand cDNA for TCR alpha and beta chains was synthesized from specific primers in the conserved constant-segment region. To control for contamination, every cDNA library was double barcoded, receiving both a SMART-Mk sample barcode and Illumina barcodes. Two successive PCR steps introduced TruSeq adapter sequences along with Illumina sample barcodes. TCR alpha and beta cDNA libraries were sequenced on the Illumina HiSeq platform with custom primers. Per the original workflow: Raw reads were processed with MiGEC to extract unique molecular identifiers, and MiXCR was used to determine CDR3 positions. For each individual, recombination models were inferred using an EM algorithm with the repgenHMM and IGoR tools. The analysis of shared clonotypes was done with the tcR package in R, with sharing normalized by the product of cloneset sizes. Out-of-frame nonproductive sequences were analyzed to study raw recombination free of thymic and clonal selection effects. TCRdb redid the processing of the public reads, applying fastp at Q25 and MiXCR, and retained in-frame beta chains. Under each unique CDR3 protein, matching rows form one entry showing the most common genes and DNA. These V and J calls are TCRdb output, not the study's own analysis. This sample lists about 340,000 distinct CDR3 sequences; about 9% were detected once. The ten top clones hold roughly 9% of the sample.

All donors were healthy Caucasians. Three unrelated non-twin adults were also sequenced: a male aged 18 to 30, a male aged 50 to 60 and a female aged 50 to 60. Miltenyi CD45RO+ enrichment and human naive T-cell isolation kits were used to isolate memory (CD45RO+) and naive T cells from PBMC. The CDR3 holds 16 amino acids from the cysteine to the phenylalanine. Only the CDR3 DNA is retained, 48 bases long and in frame from the first base. V gives up 5 bases and J gives up 0 bases, and the segment between their germline ends measures 14 bases. The germline V gene supplies CDR1 SGHRS and CDR2 YFSETQ. Worth noting for this clonotype: What this receptor recognizes is not known. Base qualities are not recorded, but no much larger clone differs from it by a single base.

The sequence is built from TRBV5-1 and TRBJ2-2; no confident D gene assignment can be made. The TCR comes from a woman in her fifties or sixties in good health. The specimen sequenced was naive T cells sorted from blood. This specimen's cell subset or site label, per the study, means: cells isolated with a human naive T-cell isolation kit. CDR3 sequence: CASRERLFANTGELFF. The nucleotide sequence reads as follows: TGCGCCAGCAGAGAAAGACTTTTTGCGAACACCGGGGAGCTGTTTTTT. Where the CDR3 stops, the reference TRBV5-1 and TRBJ2-2 genes take over; the full variable domain is KAGVTQTPRYLIKTRGQQVTLSCSPISGHRSVSWYQQTPGQGLQFLFEYFSETQRNKGNFPGRFSGRQFSNSRSEMNVSTLELGDSALYLCASRERLFANTGELFFGEGSRLTVL.